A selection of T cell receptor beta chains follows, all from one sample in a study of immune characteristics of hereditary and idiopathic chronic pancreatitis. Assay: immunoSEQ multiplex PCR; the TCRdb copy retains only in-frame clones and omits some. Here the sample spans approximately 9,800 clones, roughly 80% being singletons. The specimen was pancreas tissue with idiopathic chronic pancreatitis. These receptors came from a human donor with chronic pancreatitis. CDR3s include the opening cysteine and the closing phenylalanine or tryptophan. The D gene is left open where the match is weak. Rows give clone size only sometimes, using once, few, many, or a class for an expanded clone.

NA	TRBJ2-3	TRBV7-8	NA	TGTGCCAGCAGCTTACACGAAAACGTGGGGGGCGAGACAGATACGCAGTATTTT	CASSLHENVGGETDTQYF
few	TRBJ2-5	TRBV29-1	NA	TGCAGCGTTGAAGATCTCCCTCGTCAGTACTTC	CSVEDLPRQYF
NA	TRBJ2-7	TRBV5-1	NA	TGCGCCAGCAGCCCCGCCCCAGTCGGGGTCTCCTACGAGCAGTACTTC	CASSPAPVGVSYEQYF
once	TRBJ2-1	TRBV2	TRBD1	TGTGCCAGCAAAACAGGGGGCAATGAGCAGTTCTTC	CASKTGGNEQFF
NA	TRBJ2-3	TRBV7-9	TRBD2	TGTGCCAGCAGTTACCTTAGCGGGGGGGGCCCATCGTTGTATTTT	CASSYLSGGGPSLYF
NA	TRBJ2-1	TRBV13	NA	TGTGCCAGCAGCTTAGAAGGGGCGAGCTCCTACAATGAGCAGTTCTTC	CASSLEGASSYNEQFF
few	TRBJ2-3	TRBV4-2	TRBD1	TGTGCCAGCAGAGCCGGGACAGGGGAGGCAGATACGCAGTATTTT	CASRAGTGEADTQYF
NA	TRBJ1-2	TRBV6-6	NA	TGTGCCAGCAGTTACGTTCAAAAGAACTATGGCTACACCTTC	CASSYVQKNYGYTF
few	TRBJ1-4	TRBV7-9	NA	TGTGCCAGCAGCATACGGGGTGAAAAACTGTTTTTT	CASSIRGEKLFF
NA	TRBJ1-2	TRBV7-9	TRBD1	TGTGCCAGCAGCTCCTTGACAGGGGTCTATGGCTACACCTTC	CASSSLTGVYGYTF
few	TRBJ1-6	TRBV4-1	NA	TGCGCCAGCAGCCAAGATAAATGGTCCGCGGGGAATTCACCCCTCCACTTT	CASSQDKWSAGNSPLHF
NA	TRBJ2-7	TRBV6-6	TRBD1	TGTGCCAGCAGTCCCATGAGGACAGGAAGCTACTACGAGCAGTACTTC	CASSPMRTGSYYEQYF